This T cell receptor (beta chain) stems from a study of shared clonotypes between healthy human individuals. On this clone itself: Its antigen is currently unknown.

Method: immunoSEQ multiplex PCR; TCRdb's copy keeps in-frame clones and lacks some. The sample records some 1,900,000 clones, around 96% being singletons. As defined, naive CD8 cells were CD45RO-negative and positively selected for CCR7, with terminally differentiated effector memory CD45RA+ cells excluded. The study enrolled healthy HIV-negative adults without recent acute infections or vaccinations as donors. Adult Caucasians living in Nashville, Tennessee made up all of the donors. Study-wide results and limits: An effect of sequencing depth on clonotype sharing among donors was expected. In general, naive subsets displayed greater estimated richness than memory subsets did.

Material for sequencing was naive CD8+ T cells sorted from blood. This receptor was obtained from a man aged 18 to 29 in good health.

The CDR3 DNA is TGTGCCAGCAGTTTAGGGCAGTTGGATACGCAGTATTTT. It yields the protein CASSLGQLDTQYF. V is TRBV27 and J is TRBJ2-3; D ambiguous. With 2 bases removed from V and 6 bases from J, the gap between germline ends came to 9 bases. This CDR3 contains 13 residues. Germline CDR1 is MNHEY and CDR2 is SMNVEV (reference sequence).